A single sample gave rise to the 20 T cell receptor beta chains below, sequenced in a study of glioma-infiltrating T cells. TCR alpha and beta CDR3 regions were amplified from RNA using iRepertoire nested multiplex PCR. A single record per CDR3 protein comes from TCRdb applying MiXCR to the multiplex PCR reads. The data show 90,000 to 110,000 distinct CDR3 sequences, 25% seen once. The material sequenced was glioma tissue, nonneoplastic brain tissue, or PBMCs (not recorded which). The receptors stem from a human donor with low-grade glioma or glioblastoma, undergoing nonglioma brain surgery, or in good health (not recorded which).

This clonotype was seen ten or more times. This chain connects TRBV6-2 or TRBV6-3 to TRBJ1-2; D remains ambiguous. V gave up 7 bases and J gave up 7 bases, with 19 bases separating them. The germline V gene has CDR1 MNHEY and CDR2 SVGEGT. This CDR3 spans 14 amino acids. CDR3 amino acids: CASIIDGTSAGYTF. CDR3 bases: TGTGCCAGCATCATAGACGGCACATCTGCTGGCTACACCTTC.

This clonotype was counted ten times or more. The chain recombines TRBV7-2 with TRBJ2-2; D is perhaps TRBD1 (5 bases). V lost 5 bases, J lost 1 base, and 11 bases lay in between. Germline V gene sequence: CDR1 SGHTA, CDR2 FQGNSA. The CDR3 loop spans 15 amino acids. This chain's CDR3 is CASSRQQMNTGELFF. The CDR3 DNA reads TGTGCCAGCAGCCGACAGCAGATGAACACCGGGGAGCTGTTTTTT.

This clonotype was counted ten times or more. V is TRBV29-1 and J is TRBJ2-7; D is perhaps TRBD2 (5 bases). Germline CDR1 and CDR2: SQVTM and ANQGSEA. V was clipped by 5 bases and J by 3 bases, with 8 bases between them. The CDR3 runs 11 residues. DNA for the CDR3: TGCAGCGTTCGGACTGTCTACGAGCAGTACTTC. Its translation is CSVRTVYEQYF.

This clonotype was recorded at least ten times. V gene TRBV4-1 combines with J gene TRBJ2-3, with D unclear. This CDR3 has 16 residues. V lost 5 bases, J lost 0 bases, and 15 bases lay in between. Looked up from germline, CDR1 is MGHRA and CDR2 is YSYEKL. The CDR3 bases are TGCGCCAGCAGCACGCCCCGCGAGGTTAGCACAGATACGCAGTATTTT. This gives the protein CASSTPREVSTDTQYF.

As concerns this clonotype: Just one base apart from a much larger clone, this may be a read error. The chain couples TRBV5-1 to TRBJ2-7; D remains unclear. The CDR3 covers 13 residues. Germline lookup yields CDR1 SGHRS and CDR2 YFSETQ. V was trimmed by 0 bases and J by 3 bases, leaving 7 bases between them. This chain's CDR3 is CASSLARYYEQYF. DNA for the CDR3: TGCGCCAGCAGCTTGGCTCGGTACTACGAGCAGTACTTC.

In its sample, this clonotype was seen many times. This chain joins TRBV7-2 and TRBJ1-5, with D maybe TRBD1 (5 bases). V was trimmed by 5 bases and J by 4 bases, leaving 12 bases between them. The CDR3 is made up of 14 amino acids. Germline assignment: CDR1 SGHTA and CDR2 FQGNSA. The CDR3 DNA is TGTGCCAGCAGCCCAAGCCAGGGAAATCAGCCCCAGCATTTT. Protein: CASSPSQGNQPQHF.

In its sample, this clonotype was seen once. The genes are TRBV20-1 and TRBJ2-5, with 14 bases that match TRBD2. CDR1 is DFQATT, CDR2 SNEGSKA, per germline (reference sequence). CDR3 length equals 16 residues. Germline trimming cut 6 bases from V and 4 bases from J; bases unmatched to any gene: 10. The CDR3 is CSAPGGLAGDRETQYF. The CDR3 DNA is TGCAGTGCCCCAGGGGGACTAGCGGGAGACCGAGAGACCCAGTACTTC.

The chain couples TRBV7-9 to TRBJ2-7; 7 nucleotides line up with TRBD1. CDR1 and CDR2 (germline): SEHNR, FQNEAQ (reference sequence). The CDR3 extends over 16 amino acids. V was clipped by 1 base and J by 2 bases; unmatched bases: 8. CDR3 sequence reads: CASSLGAETGTYEQYF. As DNA, the CDR3 is TGTGCCAGCAGCTTAGGGGCCGAGACAGGGACCTACGAGCAGTACTTC.

This clonotype showed up many times. The germline gene is not matched at one end of the junction; a read error may be the cause. This chain joins TRBV3-1 and TRBJ2-1; no clear D gene. The CDR3 sequence is 13 residues long. Germline CDR1 LGHDT, CDR2 YNNKEL (reference sequence). DNA of the CDR3: TGTGCCAGCAGCCAAGGCAGTTACAATGAGCAGCTCTTC. Protein: CASSQGSYNEQLF.

At least ten counts were recorded for this clonotype. J is TRBJ1-5 and V is TRBV6-2 or TRBV6-3; D unclear. V was cut by 0 bases and J by 8 bases, with 14 bases left in between. CDR3 size: 15 residues. Germline CDR1 MNHEY, CDR2 SVGEGT. The CDR3 region is CASSYSSRGPEPQHF. The CDR3 bases are TGTGCCAGCAGTTACTCCAGTCGAGGGCCTGAGCCCCAGCATTTT.

The table lists this clonotype with many counts. This chain links TRBV24-1 with TRBJ2-3, with D possibly being TRBD2 (5 bases). The germline CDR1 and CDR2 sequences are KGHDR and SFDVKD. V lost 2 bases to trimming and J lost 3 bases, with 11 bases between them. The CDR3 has 15 residues. CDR3 in amino acids: CATSDSLRTTDTQYF. CDR3 sequence (DNA): TGTGCCACCAGTGATTCCCTCAGGACTACAGATACGCAGTATTTT.

On this clonotype itself: Here the CDR3 omits its conserved ending phenylalanine or tryptophan, so a read error is the likely source. J is TRBJ1-1 and V is TRBV4-1; no firm D call. The germline CDR1 and CDR2 sequences are MGHRA and YSYEKL. The CDR3 is 16 amino acids. The chain's CDR3 is CASSQAWGSRNTEAFL. Written as DNA, the CDR3 is TGCGCCAGCAGCCAAGCCTGGGGATCTCGGAACACAGAAGCTTTCCTT.

This clonotype occurred a few times. J is TRBJ2-7 and V is TRBV5-1, with 7 bases that match TRBD1. The CDR3 is made up of 13 amino acids. Germline V gene lookup returns CDR1 SGHRS and CDR2 YFSETQ. V dropped 5 bases and J dropped 2; count of bases not matched to a gene: 4. The CDR3 region is CASRLTGAYEQYF. The CDR3 nucleotides read TGCGCCAGCAGGCTAACAGGGGCCTACGAGCAGTACTTC. The full variable domain, its missing parts supplied by reference TRBV5-1 and TRBJ2-7, is KAGVTQTPRYLIKTRGQQVTLSCSPISGHRSVSWYQQTPGQGLQFLFEYFSETQRNKGNFPGRFSGRQFSNSRSEMNVSTLELGDSALYLCASRLTGAYEQYFGPGTRLTVT.

As concerns this clonotype: The missing conserved phenylalanine or tryptophan at the end of this CDR3 makes a read error likely. The chain links TRBV7-2 to TRBJ2-7, with TRBD2 identical over 11 bases. The CDR3 is made up of 16 amino acids. Germline CDR1 SGHTA, CDR2 FQGNSA. Germline trimming cut 9 bases from V and 3 bases from J; bases unmatched to any gene: 13. As DNA, the CDR3 is TGTGCCAGAAGTTATAAGGGTGGGACTAGCGGCTACGAGCAGTACCTC. Translation gives CARSYKGGTSGYEQYL.

This clonotype has more than one count but fewer than ten. The V and J genes are TRBV29-1 and TRBJ1-2; 7 bases agree with TRBD1. The CDR3 is made up of 12 amino acids. Germline V gene data show CDR1 as SQVTM and CDR2 as ANQGSEA. Trimming cost V 7 bases and J 8 bases; bases outside gene matches: 10. The CDR3 DNA reads as TGCAGCGCGGTGGAGGGGGCGGGGGGCTACACCTTC. This sequence encodes CSAVEGAGGYTF.

This clonotype was recorded many times. The rearrangement uses TRBV27 and TRBJ2-7; the D is unclear. This CDR3 is 15 amino acids long. The V end lost 3 bases, the J end lost 6 bases, and 18 bases lay between the germline ends. CDR1 is MNHEY, CDR2 SMNVEV, per germline (reference sequence). Here the CDR3 reads CASSLGTSLAREQYF. The CDR3 region has the DNA TGTGCCAGCAGTTTGGGAACATCCCTTGCCCGCGAGCAGTACTTC.

This clonotype was recorded many times. The chain couples TRBV20-1 to TRBJ1-1, with D perhaps matching TRBD1 (6 bases). Germline V lookup: CDR1 DFQATT, CDR2 SNEGSKA (reference sequence). The V gene lost 4 bases and the J gene lost 0 bases, with 12 bases spanning the gap. The CDR3 is 14 residues long. The DNA for the CDR3 is TGCAGTGCTACCCGACAGGCCATGAACACTGAAGCTTTCTTT. Its protein product is CSATRQAMNTEAFF.

Note on this clonotype: Just one base apart from a much larger clone, this may be a read error. This chain links TRBV11-2 with TRBJ2-7, with 7 positions matching TRBD1. The germline V gene encodes CDR1 SGHAT and CDR2 FQNNGV. This CDR3 has 16 residues. DNA for the CDR3: TGTGCCAGCTCCGGGGTTTCGGTGGGACAGTCCTACGAGAAGTACTTC. Translated, it gives CASSGVSVGQSYEKYF.

Of note for this clonotype: As the CDR3 is not closed by the conserved phenylalanine or tryptophan, this likely results from a read error. Because the CDR3's place on the DNA is in doubt, the DNA is left out and the CDR3 is given as listed by TCRdb. This chain uses TRBV20-1 with TRBJ2-1; the D call in the table, TRBD2, was not verified against the DNA. Germline values: CDR1 DFQATT, CDR2 SNEGSKA (reference sequence). The CDR3 length equals 16 residues, ends included. This CDR3 reads CSDKGNSGRGYNEQLL.

This clonotype has more than one count but fewer than ten. The genes are TRBV12-3 or TRBV12-4 and TRBJ1-3; 7 bases are shared with TRBD1. There are 15 residues in the CDR3. V shed 6 bases and J 5 bases; nucleotides not matched to a gene: 10. DNA of the CDR3: TGTGCCAGCAGCCCGCCAGGGGGGGGCAGAAACACCATATATTTT. Its protein is CASSPPGGGRNTIYF.